The source of this TCR beta chain is a study of blood T cell repertoires in COVID-19. Clones were read by immunoSEQ multiplex PCR, and TCRdb kept only the in-frame ones, dropping some. The table shows roughly 80,000 clones, with approximately 88% occurring only once. V dropped 5 bases and J dropped 4; count of bases not matched to a gene: 4. Looked up from germline, CDR1 is SEHNR and CDR2 is FQNEAQ (reference sequence). The length of the CDR3 is 13 residues. J is TRBJ1-2 and V is TRBV7-9; 7 nucleotides align to TRBD1. The clonotype was recovered from an elderly woman with active or convalescent COVID-19. Material: peripheral blood. The CDR3 sequence: CASSLQGSYGYTF. CDR3 sequence (DNA): TGTGCCAGCAGCCTACAGGGGTCCTATGGCTACACCTTC.